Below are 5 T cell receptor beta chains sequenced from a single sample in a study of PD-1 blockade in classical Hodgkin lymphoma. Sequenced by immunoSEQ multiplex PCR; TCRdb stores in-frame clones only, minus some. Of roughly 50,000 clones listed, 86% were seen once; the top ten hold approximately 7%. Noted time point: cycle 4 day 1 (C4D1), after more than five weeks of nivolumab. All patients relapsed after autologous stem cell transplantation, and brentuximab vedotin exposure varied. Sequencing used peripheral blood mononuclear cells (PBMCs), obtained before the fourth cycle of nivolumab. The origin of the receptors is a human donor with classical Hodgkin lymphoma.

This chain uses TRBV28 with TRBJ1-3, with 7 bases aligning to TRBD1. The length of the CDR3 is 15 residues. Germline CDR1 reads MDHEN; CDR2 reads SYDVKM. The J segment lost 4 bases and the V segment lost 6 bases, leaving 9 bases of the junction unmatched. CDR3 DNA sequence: TGTGCCAGCAGCCCTTTGGGACAGTCCGGAAACACCATATATTTT. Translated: CASSPLGQSGNTIYF.

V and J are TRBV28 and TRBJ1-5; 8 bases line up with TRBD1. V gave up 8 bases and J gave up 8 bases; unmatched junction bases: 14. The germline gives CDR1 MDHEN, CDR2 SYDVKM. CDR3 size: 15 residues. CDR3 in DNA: TGTGCCAGCGGGTACAGGGGGTCGAGGATGGAGCCCCAGCATTTT. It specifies CASGYRGSRMEPQHF.

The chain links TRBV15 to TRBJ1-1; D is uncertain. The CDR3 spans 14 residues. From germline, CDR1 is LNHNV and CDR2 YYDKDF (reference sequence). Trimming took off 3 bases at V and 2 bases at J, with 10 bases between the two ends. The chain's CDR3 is CATSRENLNTEAFF. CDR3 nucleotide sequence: TGTGCCACCAGCAGGGAAAACCTAAACACTGAAGCTTTCTTT.

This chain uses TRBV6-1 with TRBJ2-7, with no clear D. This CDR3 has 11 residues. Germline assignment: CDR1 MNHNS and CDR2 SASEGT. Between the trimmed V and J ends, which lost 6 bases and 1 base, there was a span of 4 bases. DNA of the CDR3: TGTGCCAGCAGCCGATCCTACGAGCAGTACTTC. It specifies CASSRSYEQYF.

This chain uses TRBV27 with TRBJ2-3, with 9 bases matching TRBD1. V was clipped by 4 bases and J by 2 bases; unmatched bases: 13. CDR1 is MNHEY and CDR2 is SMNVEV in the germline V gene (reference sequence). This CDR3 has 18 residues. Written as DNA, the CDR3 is TGTGCCAGCAGTTCGGGACAGGGCCGAATCTTATTCACAGATACGCAGTATTTT. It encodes CASSSGQGRILFTDTQYF.